What follows are 21 T cell receptor beta chains derived from one specimen sequenced in a study of blood T cell repertoires in COVID-19. TCRdb's table, derived via immunoSEQ multiplex PCR, lists solely in-frame clones and lacks some. The sample has fewer than 350,000 clones; approximately 81% are singletons. The specimen was peripheral blood. These TCRs come from an older woman with active or convalescent COVID-19.

This clone was found once. CDR3 nucleotide sequence: TGTGCCAGCAGTGAAGCGCGTGAGACCCAGTACTTC. Encoded protein: CASSEARETQYF. The genes are TRBV2 and TRBJ2-5; D ambiguous. The V gene lost 0 bases and the J gene lost 5 bases, with 4 bases spanning the gap. The CDR3 has 12 residues. Germline V CDR1 and CDR2: SNHLY, FYNNEI.

V gene TRBV27 combines with J gene TRBJ1-1; tentative D call: TRBD1 (5 bases). V shed 6 bases and J shed 4 bases, with 15 bases lying between them. The germline gives CDR1 MNHEY, CDR2 SMNVEV (reference sequence). This CDR3 contains 14 residues. CDR3 DNA: TGTGCCAGCAGGCCCCAAAGGGGTGGCACTGAAGCTTTCTTT. This encodes CASRPQRGGTEAFF.

J is TRBJ2-2 and V is TRBV27; D perhaps matches TRBD1 (6 bases). This CDR3 region has 16 residues. Trimming took 2 bases from V and 6 from J, leaving 16 bases between them. Germline V gives CDR1 MNHEY, CDR2 SMNVEV (reference sequence). The CDR3, as DNA: TGTGCCAGCAGTTTAGCCCGGACAGCCCATCCCGGGGAGCTGTTTTTT. Amino acids: CASSLARTAHPGELFF.

The rearrangement joins TRBV6-2 or TRBV6-3 to TRBJ1-2; 10 bases agree with TRBD1. The CDR3 is 13 amino acids. The V segment lost 6 bases and the J segment 8 bases; nucleotides outside the gene matches: 6. Germline assignment: CDR1 MNHEY and CDR2 SVGEGT. The CDR3 sequence is CASSFGTGDGYTF. Written as DNA, the CDR3 is TGTGCCAGCAGCTTTGGGACAGGGGACGGCTACACCTTC.

V is TRBV14 and J is TRBJ2-3, with TRBD2 matching over 9 bases. The J segment lost 1 base and the V segment lost 4 bases, leaving 3 bases of the junction unmatched. The CDR3 length is 15 residues. Germline lookup yields CDR1 SGHDN and CDR2 FVKESK. The CDR3 nucleotides are TGTGCCAGCAGCCTTACTAGCGGGCGCACAGATACGCAGTATTTT. It encodes CASSLTSGRTDTQYF.

The V call is TRBV6-2 or TRBV6-3, the J call TRBJ2-1, with 9 bases aligning to TRBD2. Per the germline V gene, CDR1 is MNHEY and CDR2 is SVGEGT. V lost 0 bases and J lost 6; bases outside the gene matches: 3. CDR3 length: 15 residues. The CDR3 nucleotides read TGTGCCAGCAGTTACTCCCTGACTAGCGGCAATGAGCAGTTCTTC. This codes for CASSYSLTSGNEQFF.

The rearrangement links TRBV2 to TRBJ1-6; the match to TRBD1 covers 9 bases. Trimming took 4 bases from V and 7 from J; bases not matched to a gene: 2. CDR1 and CDR2 (germline): SNHLY, FYNNEI. The CDR3 loop spans 14 amino acids. In nucleotides, the CDR3 is TGTGCCAGCAGTGGGGGGACAGGGAATTCACCCCTCCACTTT. Protein: CASSGGTGNSPLHF.

This sequence joins TRBV5-1 and TRBJ2-1; maybe TRBD1 (6 bases). The V end lost 2 bases, the J end lost 9 bases, and 12 bases lay between the germline ends. Germline V lookup: CDR1 SGHRS, CDR2 YFSETQ. CDR3 length: 13 amino acids. In nucleotides, the CDR3 is TGCGCCAGCAGCTTTACAGGGTCGGGTGAGCAGTTCTTC. It codes for CASSFTGSGEQFF.

The gene calls are TRBV2 and TRBJ1-2; D possibly corresponds to TRBD1 (5 bases). V was pared by 2 bases and J by 2 bases, with 12 bases between. CDR3 length: 15 residues. The V gene's germline CDR1 is SNHLY and CDR2 FYNNEI. The CDR3 sequence is CASSEIRSGNYGYTF. CDR3 nucleotides: TGTGCCAGCAGTGAAATCCGATCAGGGAACTATGGCTACACCTTC. Full variable domain (outside the CDR3, taken from reference TRBV2 and TRBJ1-2): EPEVTQTPSHQVTQMGQEVILRCVPISNHLYFYWYRQILGQKVEFLVSFYNNEISEKSEIFDDQFSVERPDGSNFTLKIRSTKLEDSAMYFCASSEIRSGNYGYTFGSGTRLTVV.

Only one count was recorded for this clone. The J gene is TRBJ1-2, the V gene TRBV18; D is undetermined. Germline CDR1 KGHSH, CDR2 LQKENI. Between the trimmed V and J ends, which lost 3 bases and 6 bases, there was a span of 11 bases. There are 13 residues in the CDR3. CDR3 DNA: TGTGCCAGCTCACCGAACCCCGGGGATGGCTACACCTTC. Encoded protein: CASSPNPGDGYTF. Looking up the rest from reference TRBV18 and TRBJ1-2 gives the full variable domain: NAGVMQNPRHLVRRRGQEARLRCSPMKGHSHVYWYRQLPEEGLKFMVYLQKENIIDESGMPKERFSAEFPKEGPSILRIQQVVRGDSAAYFCASSPNPGDGYTFGSGTRLTVV.

The V call is TRBV5-1, the J call TRBJ2-1, with D perhaps TRBD1 (5 bases). Germline V CDR1 and CDR2: SGHRS, YFSETQ. Trimming pared 5 bases from V and 1 base from J, leaving 37 bases between. The CDR3 loop spans 23 amino acids. The CDR3 DNA sequence: TGCGCCAGCAGTCCAAGGGCGATATGGCCCCGTAACCAAACTGGACAATCCTACAATGAGCAGTTCTTC. Translated, it gives CASSPRAIWPRNQTGQSYNEQFF.

This clone came up a few times. This rearrangement joins TRBV2 to TRBJ1-2; D call uncertain. V lost 1 base, J lost 1 base, and 7 bases lay in between. Germline CDR1 and CDR2: SNHLY and FYNNEI. This CDR3 contains 14 residues. The CDR3 protein is CASSEGPINYGYTF. CDR3 in DNA: TGTGCCAGCAGTGAAGGGCCGATTAACTATGGCTACACCTTC.

V usage is TRBV27 and J usage is TRBJ2-7; D is undetermined. Per the germline V gene, CDR1 is MNHEY and CDR2 is SMNVEV (reference sequence). Trimming pared 8 bases from V and 4 bases from J, leaving 15 bases between. This CDR3 is 13 amino acids long. The CDR3 reads CASSSTVGYEQYF. The CDR3 nucleotides are TGTGCCAGCTCTTCAACAGTTGGGTACGAGCAGTACTTC.

The V and J genes are TRBV19 and TRBJ1-1, with D possibly being TRBD1 (5 bases). The CDR3 length is 13 residues. Germline V gives CDR1 LNHDA, CDR2 SQIVND (reference sequence). V lost 6 bases and J 4 bases, leaving 12 bases between the germline ends. CDR3 loop: CASSGGGGTEAFF. In DNA form, the CDR3 reads TGTGCCAGTAGCGGCGGGGGGGGCACTGAAGCTTTCTTT.

The V gene is TRBV5-1, the J gene TRBJ1-1; 9 nucleotides agree with TRBD1. Germline trimming cut 0 bases from V and 10 bases from J; bases unmatched to any gene: 7. CDR3 length: 14 amino acids. Germline CDR1 SGHRS, CDR2 YFSETQ. The CDR3 sequence: CASSLADRGISAFF. In DNA form, the CDR3 reads TGCGCCAGCAGCTTGGCCGACAGGGGGATATCAGCTTTCTTT. The entire variable domain, with the rest obtained from reference TRBV5-1 and TRBJ1-1, is as follows: KAGVTQTPRYLIKTRGQQVTLSCSPISGHRSVSWYQQTPGQGLQFLFEYFSETQRNKGNFPGRFSGRQFSNSRSEMNVSTLELGDSALYLCASSLADRGISAFFGQGTRLTVV.

This chain links TRBV9 with TRBJ1-4, with D perhaps TRBD1 (6 bases). The V gene lost 4 bases and the J gene lost 2 bases, with 15 bases spanning the gap. The germline V gene has CDR1 SGDLS and CDR2 YYNGEE. The CDR3 sequence is 16 residues long. DNA of the CDR3: TGTGCCAGCAGCCCGAGGAGGGGGGGCACTAATGAAAAACTGTTTTTT. This sequence encodes CASSPRRGGTNEKLFF. Drawing the rest from reference TRBV9 and TRBJ1-4, the complete variable domain is DSGVTQTPKHLITATGQRVTLRCSPRSGDLSVYWYQQSLDQGLQFLIQYYNGEERAKGNILERFSAQQFPDLHSELNLSSLELGDSALYFCASSPRRGGTNEKLFFGSGTQLSVL.

In its sample, this clone was seen many times. The chain carries TRBV7-9 and TRBJ2-4; the D is unclear. Trimming took 10 bases from V and 0 from J, leaving 13 bases between them. The CDR3 has 14 residues. Per germline, CDR1 SEHNR and CDR2 FQNEAQ (reference sequence). The CDR3 loop is CATQTGLAKNIQYF. CDR3 nucleotides: TGTGCCACCCAAACCGGGTTAGCCAAAAACATTCAGTACTTC. The full variable domain, its missing parts supplied by reference TRBV7-9 and TRBJ2-4, is DTGVSQNPRHKITKRGQNVTFRCDPISEHNRLYWYRQTLGQGPEFLTYFQNEAQLEKSRLLSDRFSAERPKGSFSTLEIQRTEQGDSAMYLCATQTGLAKNIQYFGAGTRLSVL.

The rearrangement joins TRBV10-2 to TRBJ1-4; TRBD1 matches at 9 bases. V was clipped by 2 bases and J by 5 bases; unmatched bases: 3. The CDR3 is 15 residues long. CDR1 and CDR2 from the germline V gene are WSHSY and SAAADI. The CDR3 loop reads CASSEEGTGNEKLFF. The CDR3 bases are TGCGCCAGCAGTGAGGAGGGGACAGGGAATGAAAAACTGTTTTTT.

This clone was observed a single time. V usage is TRBV6-1 and J usage is TRBJ1-5, with D unresolved. V was clipped by 5 bases and J by 7 bases, with 6 bases between them. The CDR3 consists of 11 residues. In germline, CDR1 is MNHNS, CDR2 SASEGT. CDR3 loop: CASSPGQPQHF. DNA for the CDR3: TGTGCCAGCAGTCCCGGGCAGCCCCAGCATTTT.

The V and J genes are TRBV5-1 and TRBJ1-3; maybe TRBD1 (5 bases). CDR1 SGHRS and CDR2 YFSETQ come from the germline V gene. The V end was cut by 4 bases, the J end by 0 bases, with 17 bases between. The CDR3 sequence is 17 residues long. DNA of the CDR3: TGCGCCAGCAGCGCAGAAGCTACAGGAGTCTCTGGAAACACCATATATTTT. It translates to CASSAEATGVSGNTIYF.

The chain carries TRBV18 and TRBJ1-2; possibly TRBD1 for D (6 bases). The V end was cut by 1 base, the J end by 5 bases, with 14 bases between. This CDR3 is built from 15 residues. Germline CDR1 KGHSH, CDR2 LQKENI. CDR3 region: CASSPRDTDLYGYTF. CDR3 in DNA: TGTGCCAGCTCACCACGGGACACCGACCTATATGGCTACACCTTC.